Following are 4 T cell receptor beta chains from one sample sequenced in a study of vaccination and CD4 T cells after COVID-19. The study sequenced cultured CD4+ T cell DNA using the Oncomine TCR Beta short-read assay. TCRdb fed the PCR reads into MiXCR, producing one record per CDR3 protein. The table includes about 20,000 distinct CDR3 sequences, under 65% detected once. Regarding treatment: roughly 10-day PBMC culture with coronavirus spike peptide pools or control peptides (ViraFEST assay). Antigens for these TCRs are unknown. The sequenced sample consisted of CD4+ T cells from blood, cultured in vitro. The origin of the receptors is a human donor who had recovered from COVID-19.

This CDR3 reads CASVGLVPTDTQYF. The CDR3 DNA follows: TGTGCCAGTGTTGGGTTAGTCCCCACAGATACGCAGTATTTT. The gene calls are TRBV2 and TRBJ2-3; no clear D. The V end was cut by 9 bases, the J end by 2 bases, with 15 bases between. From germline, CDR1 is SNHLY and CDR2 FYNNEI. CDR3 size: 14 residues. The full variable domain, its missing parts supplied by reference TRBV2 and TRBJ2-3, is EPEVTQTPSHQVTQMGQEVILRCVPISNHLYFYWYRQILGQKVEFLVSFYNNEISEKSEIFDDQFSVERPDGSNFTLKIRSTKLEDSAMYFCASVGLVPTDTQYFGPGTRLTVL.

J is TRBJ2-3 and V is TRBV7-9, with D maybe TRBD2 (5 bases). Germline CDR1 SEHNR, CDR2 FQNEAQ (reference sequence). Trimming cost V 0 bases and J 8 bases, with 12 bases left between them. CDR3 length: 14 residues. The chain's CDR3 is CASSLAASRGTQYF. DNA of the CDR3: TGTGCCAGCAGCTTAGCCGCTAGCCGGGGTACGCAGTATTTT. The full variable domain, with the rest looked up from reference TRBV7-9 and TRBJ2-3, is DTGVSQNPRHKITKRGQNVTFRCDPISEHNRLYWYRQTLGQGPEFLTYFQNEAQLEKSRLLSDRFSAERPKGSFSTLEIQRTEQGDSAMYLCASSLAASRGTQYFGPGTRLTVL.

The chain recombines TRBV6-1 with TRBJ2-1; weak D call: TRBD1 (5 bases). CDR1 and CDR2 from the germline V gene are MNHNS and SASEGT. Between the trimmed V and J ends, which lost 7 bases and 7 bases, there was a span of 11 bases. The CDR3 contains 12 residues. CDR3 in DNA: TGTGCCAGCACCCGGACAACGAATGAGCAGTTCTTC. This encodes CASTRTTNEQFF.

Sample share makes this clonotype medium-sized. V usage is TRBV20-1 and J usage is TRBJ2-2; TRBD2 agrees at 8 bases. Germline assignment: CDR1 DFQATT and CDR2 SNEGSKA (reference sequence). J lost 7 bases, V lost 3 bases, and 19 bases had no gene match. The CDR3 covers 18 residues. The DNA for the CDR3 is TGCAGTGCTAGGCGCAGGGCTAGCCGGGAGGGCCGGGGCGGGGAGCTGTTTTTT. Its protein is CSARRRASREGRGGELFF.